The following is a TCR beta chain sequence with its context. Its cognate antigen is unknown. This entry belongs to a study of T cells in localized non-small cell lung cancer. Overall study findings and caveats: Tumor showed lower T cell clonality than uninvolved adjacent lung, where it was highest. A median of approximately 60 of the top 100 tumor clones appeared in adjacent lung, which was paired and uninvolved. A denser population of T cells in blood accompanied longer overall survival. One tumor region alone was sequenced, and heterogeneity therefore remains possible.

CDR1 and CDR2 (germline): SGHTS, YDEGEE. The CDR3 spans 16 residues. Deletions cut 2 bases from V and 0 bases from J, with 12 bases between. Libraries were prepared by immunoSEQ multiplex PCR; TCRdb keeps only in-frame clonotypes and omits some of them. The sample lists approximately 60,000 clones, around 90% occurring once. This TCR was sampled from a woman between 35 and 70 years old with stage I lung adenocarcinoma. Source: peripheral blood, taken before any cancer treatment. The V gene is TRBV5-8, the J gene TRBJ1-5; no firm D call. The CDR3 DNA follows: TGTGCCAGCAGCTTAAGGACTCAGCTTAGCAATCAGCCCCAGCATTTT. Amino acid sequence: CASSLRTQLSNQPQHF.